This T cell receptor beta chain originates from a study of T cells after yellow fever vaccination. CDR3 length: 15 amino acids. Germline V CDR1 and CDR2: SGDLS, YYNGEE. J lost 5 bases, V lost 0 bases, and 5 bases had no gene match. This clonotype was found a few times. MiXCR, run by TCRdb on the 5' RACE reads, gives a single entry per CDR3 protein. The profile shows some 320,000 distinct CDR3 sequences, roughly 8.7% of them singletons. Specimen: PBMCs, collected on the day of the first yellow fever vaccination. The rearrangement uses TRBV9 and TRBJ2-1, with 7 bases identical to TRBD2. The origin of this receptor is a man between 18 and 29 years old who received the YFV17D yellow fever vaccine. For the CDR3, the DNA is TGTGCCAGCAGCGTAGACCCTAGCGGAAACAATGAGCAGTTCTTC. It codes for CASSVDPSGNNEQFF.